The clone carrying this T cell receptor (beta chain) was seen ten or more times. Its antigen is unidentified. This CDR3 contains 12 residues. Germline loops: CDR1 LNHDA, CDR2 SQIVND (reference sequence). V lost 6 bases, J lost 2 bases, and 7 bases lay in between. Those patients with uncontrolled infection, other autoimmune disease, pregnancy or lactation were excluded. The diagnoses drew upon clinical symptoms, serum thyroxine and TRAb, thyroid ultrasound and orbital computed tomography. The record originates from a study of T cells in Graves' hyperthyroidism and ophthalmopathy. Study-wide background: It was at initial diagnosis, before any treatment, that peripheral blood was collected.

Findings and limits, study-wide: In the analysis, a 13 V-J model separated ophthalmopathy from stable hyperthyroidism.

Amplified TCR beta CDR3 regions derived from RNA transcripts. The primer set for the first-round RT-PCR of the TCR CDR3 was HTBI. TCRdb reprocessed the multiplex PCR reads with MiXCR, giving one entry per CDR3 protein. The data show 600,000 to 800,000 distinct CDR3 sequences, about a third seen once. The sequence derives from a woman between 40 and 55 years old with Graves' hyperthyroidism. Sequences were obtained from blood. J is TRBJ1-2 and V is TRBV19; no firm D call. CDR3 amino acids: CASRTVNYGYTF. CDR3 bases: TGTGCCAGTAGAACGGTGAACTATGGCTACACCTTC.